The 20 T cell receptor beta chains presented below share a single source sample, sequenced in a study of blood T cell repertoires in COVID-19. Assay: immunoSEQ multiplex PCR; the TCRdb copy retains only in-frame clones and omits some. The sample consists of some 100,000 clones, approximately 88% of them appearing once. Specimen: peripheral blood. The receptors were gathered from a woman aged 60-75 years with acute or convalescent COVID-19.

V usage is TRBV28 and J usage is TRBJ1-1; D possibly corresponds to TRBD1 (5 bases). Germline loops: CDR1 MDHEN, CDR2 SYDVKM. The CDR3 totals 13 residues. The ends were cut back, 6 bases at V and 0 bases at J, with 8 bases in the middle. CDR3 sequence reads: CASRGRVNTEAFF. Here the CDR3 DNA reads TGTGCCAGCAGGGGCAGGGTGAACACTGAAGCTTTCTTT.

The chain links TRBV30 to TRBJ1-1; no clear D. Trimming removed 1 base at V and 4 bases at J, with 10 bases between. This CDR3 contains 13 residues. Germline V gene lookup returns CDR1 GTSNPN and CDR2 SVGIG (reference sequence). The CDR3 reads CAWSALVGTEAFF. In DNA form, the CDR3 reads TGTGCCTGGAGTGCCTTGGTCGGCACTGAAGCTTTCTTT.

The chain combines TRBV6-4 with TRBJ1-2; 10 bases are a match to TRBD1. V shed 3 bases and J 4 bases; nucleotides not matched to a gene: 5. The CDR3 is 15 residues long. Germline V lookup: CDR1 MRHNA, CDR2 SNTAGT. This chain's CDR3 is CASSEGQGPTYGYTF. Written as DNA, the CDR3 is TGTGCCAGCAGTGAGGGACAGGGGCCTACCTATGGCTACACCTTC.

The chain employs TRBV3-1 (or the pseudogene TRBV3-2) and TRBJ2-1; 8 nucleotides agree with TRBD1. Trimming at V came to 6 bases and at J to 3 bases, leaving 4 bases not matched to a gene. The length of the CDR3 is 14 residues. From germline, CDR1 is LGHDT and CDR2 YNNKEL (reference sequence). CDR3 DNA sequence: TGTGCCAGCAGGTTAACAGGGGGCTACAATGAGCAGTTCTTC. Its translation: CASRLTGGYNEQFF.

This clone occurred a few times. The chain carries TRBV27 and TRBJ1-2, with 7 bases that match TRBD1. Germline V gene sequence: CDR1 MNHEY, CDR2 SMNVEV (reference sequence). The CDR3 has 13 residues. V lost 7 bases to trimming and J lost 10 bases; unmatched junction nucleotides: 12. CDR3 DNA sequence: TGTGCCAGCAAACAACGACAGGGTGGCGCCTACACCTTC. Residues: CASKQRQGGAYTF.

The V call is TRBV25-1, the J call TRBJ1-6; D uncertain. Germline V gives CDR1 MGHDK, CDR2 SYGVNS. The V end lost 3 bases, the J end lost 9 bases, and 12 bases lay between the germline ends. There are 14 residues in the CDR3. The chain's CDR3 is CASSDRTELSPLHF. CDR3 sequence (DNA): TGTGCCAGCAGTGACCGAACCGAGCTTTCACCCCTCCACTTT.

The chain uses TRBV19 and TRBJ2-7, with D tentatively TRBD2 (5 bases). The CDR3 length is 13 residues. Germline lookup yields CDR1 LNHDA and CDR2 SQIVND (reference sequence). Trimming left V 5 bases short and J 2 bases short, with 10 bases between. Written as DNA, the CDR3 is TGTGCCAGTAGTGCCGGGATTCCCTACGAGCAGTACTTC. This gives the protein CASSAGIPYEQYF.

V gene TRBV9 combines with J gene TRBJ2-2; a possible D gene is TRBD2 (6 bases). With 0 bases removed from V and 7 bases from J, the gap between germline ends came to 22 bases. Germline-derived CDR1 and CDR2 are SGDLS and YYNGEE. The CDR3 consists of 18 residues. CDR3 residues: CASSVELGGLSRFGELFF. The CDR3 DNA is TGTGCCAGCAGCGTAGAACTCGGGGGTCTATCCCGGTTCGGGGAGCTGTTTTTT.

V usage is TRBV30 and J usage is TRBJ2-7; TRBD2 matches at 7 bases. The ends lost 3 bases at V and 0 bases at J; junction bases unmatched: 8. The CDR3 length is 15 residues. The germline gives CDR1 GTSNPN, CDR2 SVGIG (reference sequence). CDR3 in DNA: TGTGCCTGGAGCCCGGGGGGAACAGCCTCCTACGAGCAGTACTTC. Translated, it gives CAWSPGGTASYEQYF.

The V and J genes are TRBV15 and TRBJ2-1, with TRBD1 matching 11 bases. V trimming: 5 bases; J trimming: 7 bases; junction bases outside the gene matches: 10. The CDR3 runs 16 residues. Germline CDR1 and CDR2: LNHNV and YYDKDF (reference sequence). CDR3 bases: TGTGCCACCAGCGCATTACCGGGACAGGGGGAGAATGAGCAGTTCTTC. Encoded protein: CATSALPGQGENEQFF.

The CDR3 loop is CASTISPGTGNTEAFF. In DNA, the CDR3 is TGTGCCAGCACCATTTCACCCGGGACAGGGAACACTGAAGCTTTCTTT. The J gene is TRBJ1-1, the V gene TRBV3-1 (or the pseudogene TRBV3-2), with TRBD1 matching 8 bases. V shed 7 bases and J 1 base; nucleotides not matched to a gene: 11. Germline-derived CDR1 and CDR2 are LGHDT and YNNKEL (reference sequence). The CDR3 runs to 16 residues.

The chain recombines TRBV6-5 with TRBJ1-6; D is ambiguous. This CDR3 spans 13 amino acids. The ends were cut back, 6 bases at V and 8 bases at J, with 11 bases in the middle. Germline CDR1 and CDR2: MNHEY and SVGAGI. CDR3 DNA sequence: TGTGCCAGCAGCGCTAGAGTTTATTCACCCCTCCACTTT. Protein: CASSARVYSPLHF.

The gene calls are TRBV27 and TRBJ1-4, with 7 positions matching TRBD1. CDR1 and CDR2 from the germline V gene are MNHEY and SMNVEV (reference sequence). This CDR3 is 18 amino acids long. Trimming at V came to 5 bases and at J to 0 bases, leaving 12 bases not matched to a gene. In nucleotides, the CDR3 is TGTGCCAGCAGTAACCAGACAGGGTTTTGGGCAACTAATGAAAAACTGTTTTTT. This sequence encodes CASSNQTGFWATNEKLFF. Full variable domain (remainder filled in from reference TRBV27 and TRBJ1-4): EAQVTQNPRYLITVTGKKLTVTCSQNMNHEYMSWYRQDPGLGLRQIYYSMNVEVTDKGDVPEGYKVSRKEKRNFPLILESPSPNQTSLYFCASSNQTGFWATNEKLFFGSGTQLSVL.

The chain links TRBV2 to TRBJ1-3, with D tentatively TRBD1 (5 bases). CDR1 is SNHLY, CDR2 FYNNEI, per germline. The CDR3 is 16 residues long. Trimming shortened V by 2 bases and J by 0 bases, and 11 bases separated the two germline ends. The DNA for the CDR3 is TGTGCCAGCAGTGAAATAGGGGCCATCTCTGGAAACACCATATATTTT. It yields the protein CASSEIGAISGNTIYF.

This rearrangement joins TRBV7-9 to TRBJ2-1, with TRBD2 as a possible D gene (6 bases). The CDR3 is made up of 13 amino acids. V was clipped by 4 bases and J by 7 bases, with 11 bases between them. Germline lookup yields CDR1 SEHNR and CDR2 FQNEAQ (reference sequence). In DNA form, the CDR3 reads TGTGCCAGCAGCTGGGACTTAATAAATGAGCAGTTCTTC. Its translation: CASSWDLINEQFF.

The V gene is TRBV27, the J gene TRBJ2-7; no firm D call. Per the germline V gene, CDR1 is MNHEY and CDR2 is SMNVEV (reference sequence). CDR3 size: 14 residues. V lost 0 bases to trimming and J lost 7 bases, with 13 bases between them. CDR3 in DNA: TGTGCCAGCAGTTTATCAAGAGTCCCTGGTGAGCAGTACTTC. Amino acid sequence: CASSLSRVPGEQYF.

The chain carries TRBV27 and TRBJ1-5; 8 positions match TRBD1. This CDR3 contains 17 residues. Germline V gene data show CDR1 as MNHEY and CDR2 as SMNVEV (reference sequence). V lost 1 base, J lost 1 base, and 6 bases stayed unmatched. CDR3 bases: TGTGCCAGCAGTTTATTCGGACAGGGCCGGAGCAATCAGCCCCAGCATTTT. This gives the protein CASSLFGQGRSNQPQHF.

Here the CDR3 reads CASSDRYSETQYF. Written as DNA, the CDR3 is TGTGCCAGTAGCGACAGGTATTCTGAGACCCAGTACTTC. The V and J genes are TRBV19 and TRBJ2-5; D is perhaps TRBD1 (6 bases). CDR3 length: 13 amino acids. V was pared by 6 bases and J by 5 bases, with 13 bases between. Germline assignment: CDR1 LNHDA and CDR2 SQIVND (reference sequence).

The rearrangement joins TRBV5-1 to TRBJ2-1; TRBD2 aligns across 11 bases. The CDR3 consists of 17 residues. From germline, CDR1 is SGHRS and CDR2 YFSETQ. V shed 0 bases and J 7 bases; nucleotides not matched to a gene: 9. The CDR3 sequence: CASSLGIAGGRVNEQFF. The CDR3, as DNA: TGCGCCAGCAGCTTGGGCATAGCGGGAGGGCGGGTAAATGAGCAGTTCTTC.

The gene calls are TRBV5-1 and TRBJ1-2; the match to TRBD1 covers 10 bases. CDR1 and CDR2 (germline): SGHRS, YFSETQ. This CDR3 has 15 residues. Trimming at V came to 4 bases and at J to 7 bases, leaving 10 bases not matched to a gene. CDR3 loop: CASSHSDRGPFGYTF. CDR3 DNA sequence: TGCGCCAGCAGCCATAGTGACAGGGGGCCTTTTGGCTACACCTTC.